The sequence of this TCR beta chain was determined in a study of CD8+ T cells in alopecia areata. Study-level background: Patients in the treated group were given tofacitinib by mouth, 5 to 10 mg twice a day.

Treatment meaning: oral pan-JAK inhibitor, 5-10 mg twice daily. Peripheral blood, together with lesional scalp punch biopsies, was collected from alopecia areata patients. RNA was extracted and reverse transcribed into cDNA as the sequencing template. This table comes from immunoSEQ multiplex PCR, and its TCRdb copy is limited to in-frame clones, with some not included. The sample has over 95,000 clones, 56% seen once; the top ten hold about 3.7%. This clone showed up just a few times. The sequence was obtained from a human donor with alopecia areata. Source: CD4+ T cells sorted from blood, taken at week 24, from a patient treated with tofacitinib.

The CDR3 reads CASSLEPHTQYF. CDR3 sequence (DNA): TGTGCCAGCAGCTTAGAACCGCATACGCAGTATTTT. The chain has TRBV11-2 and TRBJ2-3; D not resolved. Per germline, CDR1 SGHAT and CDR2 FQNNGV. This CDR3 has 12 residues. Between the trimmed V and J ends, which lost 0 bases and 7 bases, there was a span of 5 bases.